Below, 22 T cell receptor beta chains from the same sample are listed, as sequenced in a study of response to subunit inactivated influenza vaccine. MiXCR, run by TCRdb on the RT-PCR reads, gives a single entry per CDR3 protein. The sample lists hundreds of thousands of distinct CDR3 sequences; 11% to 15% were seen once. The material was PBMCs from blood, obtained 14 to 15 days before vaccination. The receptors stem from a man aged 50-59 years who received an inactivated influenza vaccine.

The V gene is TRBV4-2, the J gene TRBJ1-1, with a tentative D call TRBD1 (5 bases). This CDR3 region has 14 residues. CDR1 is LGHNA, CDR2 YNFKEQ, per germline. Trimming took off 1 base at V and 5 bases at J, with 11 bases between the two ends. The CDR3 here is CASSQGAGGTEAFF. CDR3 coding DNA: TGTGCCAGCAGCCAAGGTGCGGGGGGGACTGAAGCTTTCTTT.

The chain combines TRBV27 with TRBJ2-1, with D unresolved. The V and J ends lost 8 bases and 0 bases respectively, with 5 bases between them. This CDR3 has 12 residues. The germline gives CDR1 MNHEY, CDR2 SMNVEV (reference sequence). In DNA form, the CDR3 reads TGTGCCAGCCACGACTCCTACAATGAGCAGTTCTTC. Amino acids: CASHDSYNEQFF.

The rearrangement uses TRBV19 and TRBJ2-1, with TRBD2 matching 8 bases. Germline CDR1 and CDR2: LNHDA and SQIVND (reference sequence). This CDR3 has 16 residues. With V trimmed by 7 bases and J by 7 bases, 15 bases remained unmatched. The CDR3 region has the DNA TGTGCCAGTAAAAGAGGGCTAGCGGGTCCTGTTAATGAGCAGTTCTTC. This codes for CASKRGLAGPVNEQFF.

This clonotype was detected only a few times. This sequence joins TRBV3-1 and TRBJ2-1; D unresolved. This CDR3 has 15 amino acids. The germline V and J ends were trimmed by 6 bases and 1 base, with 13 bases remaining between them. Germline CDR1 LGHDT, CDR2 YNNKEL (reference sequence). The CDR3 sequence: CASRSRAGSYNEQFF. DNA of the CDR3: TGTGCCAGCAGAAGCAGAGCTGGGTCCTACAATGAGCAGTTCTTC.

V is TRBV5-4 and J is TRBJ2-1, with 9 bases fitting TRBD2. Germline loops: CDR1 SGHNT, CDR2 YYREEE (reference sequence). The CDR3 totals 14 residues. With V trimmed by 4 bases and J by 10 bases, 9 bases remained unmatched. The CDR3 loop is CASSPGLATGEQFF. The DNA for the CDR3 is TGTGCCAGCAGCCCCGGACTAGCGACGGGAGAGCAGTTCTTC.

For this clonotype: One base away lies a much larger clone, so this may be a sequencing read error. This chain uses TRBV10-3 with TRBJ1-5; D is possibly TRBD1 (5 bases). There are 13 residues in the CDR3. CDR1 and CDR2 from the germline V gene are ENHRY and SYGVKD. The chain's CDR3 is CAISGGSNQSQHF. The CDR3 coding sequence is TGTGCCATCAGTGGGGGGAGCAATCAGTCCCAGCATTTT.

This clonotype turned up a few times. The genes are TRBV29-1 and TRBJ2-2; 11 bases fit TRBD2. J was trimmed by 2 bases and V by 5 bases; bases with no gene match: 4. The CDR3 contains 15 residues. CDR1 is SQVTM, CDR2 ANQGSEA, per germline. The DNA of the CDR3 is TGCAGCGTTTGTACTAGCGGGAGTAACACCGGGGAGCTGTTTTTT. Its translation is CSVCTSGSNTGELFF.

The rearrangement joins TRBV6-2 or TRBV6-3 to TRBJ2-2, with 12 nucleotides matching TRBD2. The V gene end was trimmed by 5 bases and the J gene end by 6 bases; junction bases not matched to a gene: 7. Germline CDR1 is MNHEY and CDR2 is SVGEGT. The CDR3 length is 16 residues. CDR3 bases: TGTGCCAGCAGTGGTCTAGCGGGAGGGCCCGCCGGGGAGCTGTTTTTT. This codes for CASSGLAGGPAGELFF.

This chain joins TRBV7-2 and TRBJ2-5; 9 bases match TRBD1. CDR3 size: 16 residues. J was trimmed by 2 bases and V by 3 bases; bases with no gene match: 7. CDR1 SGHTA and CDR2 FQGNSA come from the germline V gene. CDR3 residues: CASSFTGTGNQETQYF. The CDR3 DNA sequence: TGTGCCAGCAGCTTCACCGGGACAGGGAATCAAGAGACCCAGTACTTC.

J is TRBJ2-7 and V is TRBV6-5; D might be TRBD1 (6 bases). With 2 bases removed from V and 0 bases from J, the gap between germline ends came to 11 bases. Germline loops: CDR1 MNHEY, CDR2 SVGAGI. CDR3 length equals 15 residues. The CDR3 DNA is TGTGCCAGCAGTTACAACGGACAGTCCTCCTACGAGCAGTACTTC. Protein sequence: CASSYNGQSSYEQYF.

This clonotype was picked up a small number of times. V usage is TRBV25-1 and J usage is TRBJ1-1, with TRBD1 matching over 7 bases. CDR3 length: 14 amino acids. Germline trimming cut 4 bases from V and 1 base from J; bases unmatched to any gene: 3. Per the germline V gene, CDR1 is MGHDK and CDR2 is SYGVNS. The CDR3, as DNA: TGTGCCAGCAGTGTGACAGGGTGGAACACTGAAGCTTTCTTT. Translated: CASSVTGWNTEAFF.

This clonotype turned up a few times. This chain connects TRBV3-1 to TRBJ1-4; 9 nucleotides agree with TRBD1. This CDR3 contains 15 residues. V shed 4 bases, J shed 8 bases, and the junction held 8 bases outside the gene matches. CDR1 is LGHDT and CDR2 is YNNKEL in the germline V gene (reference sequence). The CDR3 spells CASSPRTGVREKLFF. The CDR3 DNA sequence: TGTGCCAGCAGCCCGAGGACAGGGGTGAGGGAAAAACTGTTTTTT.

The gene calls are TRBV29-1 and TRBJ2-2, with TRBD1 identical over 10 bases. The J segment lost 6 bases and the V segment lost 3 bases, leaving 10 bases of the junction unmatched. Germline CDR1 is SQVTM and CDR2 is ANQGSEA. The CDR3 has 16 amino acids. The CDR3 here is CSVDLRDRGGSGELFF. DNA of the CDR3: TGCAGCGTTGACCTCCGGGACAGGGGCGGGTCCGGGGAGCTGTTTTTT.

This chain connects TRBV29-1 to TRBJ2-3, with 13 bases that match TRBD2. With V trimmed by 6 bases and J by 3 bases, 9 bases remained unmatched. This CDR3 has 16 amino acids. The germline V gene has CDR1 SQVTM and CDR2 ANQGSEA. CDR3 nucleotides: TGCAGCGTATGGGAGACTAGCGGGGGGAGGACAGATACGCAGTATTTT. This translates into CSVWETSGGRTDTQYF.

V is TRBV11-2 and J is TRBJ1-5, with 9 nucleotides matching TRBD1. V lost 4 bases to trimming and J lost 7 bases; unmatched junction nucleotides: 8. Germline V gives CDR1 SGHAT, CDR2 FQNNGV. This CDR3 has 15 amino acids. The CDR3 is CASSSYRGHGQPQHF. CDR3 nucleotide sequence: TGTGCCAGCAGCTCGTACAGGGGGCACGGACAGCCCCAGCATTTT.

The chain recombines TRBV20-1 with TRBJ2-5; 12 nucleotides align to TRBD2. The germline CDR1 and CDR2 sequences are DFQATT and SNEGSKA (reference sequence). V shed 6 bases, J shed 1 base, and the junction held 3 bases outside the gene matches. The CDR3 totals 14 residues. The CDR3 protein is CSAQGLAGQETQYF. CDR3 DNA sequence: TGCAGTGCCCAGGGACTAGCGGGCCAAGAGACCCAGTACTTC.

This clonotype was counted ten times or more. The chain is built from TRBV12-3 or TRBV12-4 and TRBJ2-3; D gene unclear. V lost 6 bases to trimming and J lost 2 bases, with 6 bases between them. This CDR3 comprises 12 residues. The CDR3 here is CASSGNTDTQYF. Here the CDR3 DNA reads TGTGCCAGCAGCGGAAACACAGATACGCAGTATTTT.

This clonotype was counted between two and nine times. The junction departs from germline at one end; a sequencing error may be responsible. The chain has TRBV4-3 and TRBJ2-2; D might be TRBD1 or TRBD2, each matching 5 bases. Germline V gene data show CDR1 as LGHNA and CDR2 as YSLEER. CDR3 length: 14 residues. CDR3 coding DNA: TGCGCCAGCAGCCAAGCCTGGGGCACCGGGGAGCTGTTCTTT. It is translated as CASSQAWGTGELFF.

V and J are TRBV7-2 and TRBJ1-3; no firm D call. The V end lost 4 bases, the J end lost 0 bases, and 7 bases lay between the germline ends. The CDR3 has 14 residues. Germline-derived CDR1 and CDR2 are SGHTA and FQGNSA. The CDR3: CASSSVTSGNTIYF. The DNA of the CDR3 is TGTGCCAGCAGCTCCGTCACCTCTGGAAACACCATATATTTT.

This clonotype was detected only once. A read error may produce the germline difference seen at one junction end. The V and J genes are TRBV10-3 and TRBJ2-7; 13 bases match TRBD2. This CDR3 spans 14 amino acids. The germline V gene has CDR1 ENHRY and CDR2 SYGVKD. CDR3 loop: CAITEGLAGYEQYF. CDR3 in DNA: TGTGCCATCACTGAGGGACTAGCGGGGTACGAGCAGTACTTC.

The chain recombines TRBV12-3 or TRBV12-4 with TRBJ2-5, with 7 bases aligning to TRBD1. J gave up 2 bases and V 7 bases, and 7 bases lay outside the gene matches. There are 14 residues in the CDR3. The CDR3 is CASKRGRIQETQYF. The CDR3 DNA follows: TGTGCCAGCAAGAGGGGGCGTATTCAAGAGACCCAGTACTTC.

This clonotype has a handful of counts. V and J are TRBV6-2 or TRBV6-3 and TRBJ2-7; 8 positions agree with TRBD2. Germline V gene sequence: CDR1 MNHEY, CDR2 SVGEGT. V lost 6 bases and J lost 2; bases outside the gene matches: 9. This CDR3 is built from 15 residues. The CDR3 DNA sequence: TGTGCCAGCAGCCGGACCGGGACTAGACCCTACGAGCAGTACTTC. It codes for CASSRTGTRPYEQYF.